Following are 26 T cell receptor beta chains from one sample sequenced in a study of shared clonotypes between healthy human individuals. TCRdb's copy holds only in-frame clones and misses some; the assay was immunoSEQ multiplex PCR. Among millions of clones listed, 90% to 95% were seen once. The sequenced material came from naive CD4+ T cells sorted from blood. As to subset: CD45RA+ positively selected. These receptors were taken from a man in his late teens or twenties in good health.

The V and J genes are TRBV19 and TRBJ2-7, with 11 nucleotides matching TRBD1. V lost 8 bases and J lost 0; bases outside the gene matches: 3. This CDR3 has 14 amino acids. Germline V CDR1 and CDR2: LNHDA, SQIVND (reference sequence). DNA of the CDR3: TGTGCCAGTTCGGACAGGGGGCACTCCTACGAGCAGTACTTC. Translated, it gives CASSDRGHSYEQYF.

The chain recombines TRBV15 with TRBJ2-2; tentative D call: TRBD2 (6 bases). The V and J ends lost 5 bases and 4 bases respectively, with 14 bases between them. The CDR3 contains 15 residues. Germline V gene lookup returns CDR1 LNHNV and CDR2 YYDKDF (reference sequence). The CDR3 is CATSLSGSSTGELFF. The DNA for the CDR3 is TGTGCCACCAGCTTGAGCGGGTCCTCCACCGGGGAGCTGTTTTTT.

V gene TRBV10-3 combines with J gene TRBJ1-2, with TRBD1 identical over 10 bases. J lost 8 bases, V lost 1 base, and 4 bases had no gene match. The CDR3 has 14 amino acids. The V gene's germline CDR1 is ENHRY and CDR2 SYGVKD. As DNA, the CDR3 is TGTGCCATCAGTGAGTGGGACAGGGGAAGAGGCTACACCTTC. Encoded protein: CAISEWDRGRGYTF.

A note on this clone: Other DNA sequences in the same sample also yield this CDR3. The V gene is TRBV6-5, the J gene TRBJ2-7, with D maybe TRBD1 (6 bases). The length of the CDR3 is 11 residues. V gave up 8 bases and J gave up 4 bases, with 9 bases separating them. The germline V gene has CDR1 MNHEY and CDR2 SVGAGI. DNA for the CDR3: TGTGCCAGCGGAAGGGGGTACGAGCAGTACTTC. It encodes CASGRGYEQYF.

The chain has TRBV7-2 and TRBJ2-3; the D gene could be TRBD1 or TRBD2 (6 bases each). Germline CDR1 and CDR2: SGHTA and FQGNSA. CDR3 length equals 14 residues. V lost 1 base and J 5 bases, leaving 10 bases between the germline ends. The CDR3 loop is CASSLEGGGDTQYF. CDR3 bases: TGTGCCAGCAGCTTAGAGGGGGGCGGAGATACGCAGTATTTT.

This chain links TRBV2 with TRBJ2-7; possibly TRBD1 for D (5 bases). The germline V gene has CDR1 SNHLY and CDR2 FYNNEI. The CDR3 has 14 residues. The V end was cut by 7 bases, the J end by 5 bases, with 18 bases between. CDR3 nucleotides: TGTGCCAGCATGGGCCCCCCAGGGATCAACGAGCAGTACTTC. It encodes CASMGPPGINEQYF. Looking up the rest from reference TRBV2 and TRBJ2-7 gives the full variable domain: EPEVTQTPSHQVTQMGQEVILRCVPISNHLYFYWYRQILGQKVEFLVSFYNNEISEKSEIFDDQFSVERPDGSNFTLKIRSTKLEDSAMYFCASMGPPGINEQYFGPGTRLTVT.

The V and J genes are TRBV7-9 and TRBJ2-6; D remains ambiguous. Trimming shortened V by 3 bases and J by 0 bases, and 12 bases separated the two germline ends. Germline-derived CDR1 and CDR2 are SEHNR and FQNEAQ (reference sequence). The CDR3 covers 17 residues. CDR3: CASSFGDYLSGANVLTF. DNA for the CDR3: TGTGCCAGCAGCTTTGGGGATTATCTCTCTGGGGCCAACGTCCTGACTTTC.

The rearrangement joins TRBV5-1 to TRBJ1-4; no clear D. This CDR3 is built from 15 residues. V dropped 1 base and J dropped 4 bases, with 11 bases sitting between them. Germline V gene lookup returns CDR1 SGHRS and CDR2 YFSETQ. Here the CDR3 reads CASSLSTAYNEKLFF. The CDR3 bases are TGCGCCAGCAGCTTGTCGACGGCCTATAATGAAAAACTGTTTTTT.

The chain couples TRBV2 to TRBJ1-2; weak D call: TRBD1 (5 bases). CDR3 size: 14 residues. The V gene's germline CDR1 is SNHLY and CDR2 FYNNEI. V gave up 1 base and J gave up 2 bases, with 8 bases separating them. The CDR3 loop is CASSEEAGNYGYTF. The DNA for the CDR3 is TGTGCCAGCAGTGAAGAAGCAGGGAACTATGGCTACACCTTC.

This clone was recorded only once. The genes are TRBV14 and TRBJ1-3; 7 bases match TRBD1. This CDR3 is 18 amino acids long. Germline CDR1 SGHDN, CDR2 FVKESK. V shed 0 bases, J shed 4 bases, and the junction held 12 bases outside the gene matches. CDR3 region: CASSQDHGRGLRGNTIYF. The DNA for the CDR3 is TGTGCCAGCAGCCAAGATCATGGAAGGGGGCTACGGGGAAACACCATATATTTT.

The chain combines TRBV6-5 with TRBJ2-5; D gene ambiguous. The CDR3 has 12 residues. With 2 bases removed from V and 8 bases from J, the gap between germline ends came to 9 bases. The V gene's germline CDR1 is MNHEY and CDR2 SVGAGI. CDR3 in amino acids: CASSYDEVTQYF. The CDR3 region has the DNA TGTGCCAGCAGTTACGACGAGGTAACCCAGTACTTC.

The chain joins TRBV10-3 to TRBJ2-2, with 7 bases fitting TRBD1. Trimming at V came to 6 bases and at J to 4 bases, leaving 8 bases not matched to a gene. CDR3 length: 15 amino acids. CDR1 ENHRY and CDR2 SYGVKD come from the germline V gene. The CDR3 coding sequence is TGTGCCATCAGCTTCGACAGGGCAAGCACCGGGGAGCTGTTTTTT. This gives the protein CAISFDRASTGELFF.

The V and J genes are TRBV2 and TRBJ2-3, with D perhaps being TRBD1 or TRBD2 (6 bases each). Between the trimmed V and J ends, which lost 7 bases and 5 bases, there was a span of 13 bases. Germline V CDR1 and CDR2: SNHLY, FYNNEI. This CDR3 comprises 13 residues. The CDR3: CASTGEVGDTQYF. CDR3 bases: TGTGCCAGCACAGGGGAGGTTGGAGATACGCAGTATTTT.

This sequence joins TRBV5-1 and TRBJ2-1, with D tentatively TRBD2 (6 bases). Trimming cost V 0 bases and J 3 bases, with 10 bases left between them. The CDR3 spans 15 residues. The germline V gene has CDR1 SGHRS and CDR2 YFSETQ. The CDR3, as DNA: TGCGCCAGCAGCTTGGCCGGGGAGGTCTACAATGAGCAGTTCTTC. Residues: CASSLAGEVYNEQFF.

This chain uses TRBV30 with TRBJ1-5; 8 bases line up with TRBD1. In germline, CDR1 is GTSNPN, CDR2 SVGIG (reference sequence). V was pared by 2 bases and J by 3 bases, with 12 bases of the junction left unmatched. This CDR3 has 17 amino acids. CDR3 DNA: TGTGCCTGGAGTCCCCTGGGGACAGGACGAGACAATCAGCCCCAGCATTTT. This sequence encodes CAWSPLGTGRDNQPQHF.

V is TRBV5-6 and J is TRBJ1-2; D call uncertain. Germline V CDR1 and CDR2: SGHDT, YYEEEE. Trimming pared 5 bases from V and 1 base from J, leaving 9 bases between. This CDR3 has 13 amino acids. The CDR3 protein is CASRLFSNYGYTF. The CDR3 DNA sequence: TGTGCCAGCAGACTATTTAGTAACTATGGCTACACCTTC.

J is TRBJ1-2 and V is TRBV6-1; TRBD1 matches at 7 bases. The junction had 9 bases not matched to a gene; V was cut back by 6 bases and J by 8 bases. Germline V gene lookup returns CDR1 MNHNS and CDR2 SASEGT. The CDR3 extends over 13 amino acids. CDR3 DNA: TGTGCCAGCAGGAACAGGGGACGGAACGGCTACACCTTC. This translates into CASRNRGRNGYTF.

This clone was detected once. The chain couples TRBV28 to TRBJ1-6; D perhaps matches TRBD1 (6 bases). Trimming removed 4 bases from V and 3 bases from J, with 10 bases in between. This CDR3 spans 15 amino acids. Germline CDR1 and CDR2: MDHEN and SYDVKM. The CDR3 loop is CASSSRQVYNSPLHF. DNA for the CDR3: TGTGCCAGCAGTTCACGACAGGTCTATAATTCACCCCTCCACTTT. The entire variable domain, with the rest obtained from reference TRBV28 and TRBJ1-6, is as follows: DVKVTQSSRYLVKRTGEKVFLECVQDMDHENMFWYRQDPGLGLRLIYFSYDVKMKEKGDIPEGYSVSREKKERFSLILESASTNQTSMYLCASSSRQVYNSPLHFGNGTRLTVT.

This chain joins TRBV19 and TRBJ2-7, with 7 positions matching TRBD1. The CDR3 consists of 15 residues. Germline-derived CDR1 and CDR2 are LNHDA and SQIVND (reference sequence). Losses at the gene ends were 3 bases for V and 6 bases for J; bases not matched to a gene: 11. CDR3 region: CASSIWGRQGSEQYF. The CDR3 nucleotides read TGTGCCAGTAGTATTTGGGGGCGACAGGGTTCCGAGCAGTACTTC.

This chain links TRBV5-4 with TRBJ2-5; 9 bases map to TRBD2. J lost 1 base, V lost 4 bases, and 2 bases had no gene match. Germline values: CDR1 SGHNT, CDR2 YYREEE (reference sequence). The CDR3 loop spans 14 amino acids. In nucleotides, the CDR3 is TGTGCCAGCAGCCGGACTAGCGCCCAAGAGACCCAGTACTTC. This sequence encodes CASSRTSAQETQYF.

As to this clone: Other DNA sequences in the same sample also yield this CDR3. The chain uses TRBV6-5 and TRBJ1-2; 8 nucleotides match TRBD1. V lost 0 bases, J lost 4 bases, and 1 base stayed unmatched. The CDR3 has 14 residues. Per the germline V gene, CDR1 is MNHEY and CDR2 is SVGAGI. The CDR3 DNA is TGTGCCAGCAGTTACTCGACAGGGGCCTATGGCTACACCTTC. Translated: CASSYSTGAYGYTF.

This chain joins TRBV19 and TRBJ1-2; possibly TRBD1 for D (6 bases). Trimming cost V 6 bases and J 7 bases, with 9 bases left between them. The CDR3 loop spans 11 amino acids. The germline gives CDR1 LNHDA, CDR2 SQIVND (reference sequence). This CDR3 reads CASSTGFGYTF. CDR3 nucleotide sequence: TGTGCCAGTAGCACAGGGTTTGGCTACACCTTC.

V and J are TRBV6-5 and TRBJ2-5; 10 bases are a match to TRBD1. The V gene's germline CDR1 is MNHEY and CDR2 SVGAGI. This CDR3 has 15 residues. After removal of 6 bases from V and 3 bases from J, the junction contained 7 bases not matched to a gene. The CDR3 spells CASRKGQGFKETQYF. CDR3 in DNA: TGTGCCAGCAGAAAGGGACAGGGGTTTAAAGAGACCCAGTACTTC.

The V and J genes are TRBV7-6 and TRBJ2-7; 11 bases fit TRBD1. The CDR3 loop spans 16 amino acids. J gave up 3 bases and V 1 base, and 5 bases lay outside the gene matches. Germline lookup yields CDR1 SGHVS and CDR2 FNYEAQ. The CDR3 DNA reads as TGTGCCAGCAGCTTAGATACCGGGACAGGGGGCTACGAGCAGTACTTC. As protein: CASSLDTGTGGYEQYF.

The V and J genes are TRBV4-1 and TRBJ2-1; 14 bases align to TRBD2. The CDR3 has 16 amino acids. The germline CDR1 and CDR2 sequences are MGHRA and YSYEKL. V dropped 4 bases and J dropped 10; count of bases not matched to a gene: 9. CDR3 nucleotides: TGCGCCAGCAGCCCCAGACTAGCGGGAGGGCCCGGGGAGCAGTTCTTC. Protein product: CASSPRLAGGPGEQFF.

Regarding this clone: The junction departs from the called germline gene at one end, perhaps through a read error. Other nucleotide sequences in the sample specify the same CDR3. J is TRBJ2-3 and V is TRBV7-7, with 9 positions matching TRBD2. Germline V lookup: CDR1 SSHAT, CDR2 FNYEAQ (reference sequence). CDR3 size: 15 residues. The CDR3 coding sequence is TGTGCTAGCAGCTTAACTAGCGGGAGCACAGATACGCAGTATTTT. It specifies CASSLTSGSTDTQYF.